The clone carrying this T cell receptor (beta chain) was seen only a few times. Its specificity is unknown. This sample was included in a study of OX40 agonist ivuxolimab in advanced cancers. About the study: Patients with prior anti-PD-1, anti-PD-L1 or anti-CTLA-4 therapy were eligible; roughly 41% had some. There were three patients with partial responses, one having hepatocellular carcinoma and two cutaneous melanoma. Study-level points and caveats: Fewer expanded clones were found on average in CD4+ than in CD8+ T cells.

The table came from immunoSEQ multiplex PCR; TCRdb's copy has only in-frame clones and leaves some out. The sample comprises some 100,000 clones, around four fifths of which are singletons, and around 1.1% rests with the top ten. This CDR3 spans 12 amino acids. Germline CDR1 is GTSNPN and CDR2 is SVGIG (reference sequence). Germline trimming cut 7 bases from V and 1 base from J; bases unmatched to any gene: 3. The gene calls are TRBV30 and TRBJ1-1; the match to TRBD1 covers 7 bases. Material: CD4+ or CD8+ T cells sorted from blood, obtained in a trial of the OX40 agonist ivuxolimab. This receptor was obtained from an adult with an advanced solid tumor such as melanoma, head and neck, liver or kidney cancer. CDR3 nucleotide sequence: TGTGCCTACCAGGGGGGGAACACTGAAGCTTTCTTT. As protein: CAYQGGNTEAFF.